Shown below are 2 T cell receptor beta chains from a single sample sequenced in a study of shared clonotypes between healthy human individuals. The assay was immunoSEQ multiplex PCR, and TCRdb's table has in-frame clones only and misses some. This sample has about 2 million clones, with 90% to 95% found just once. The material sequenced was naive CD4+ T cells sorted from blood. Subset here: CD45RA+ positively selected. The source of these receptors is a young man in good health.

This clone was found a few times. V gene TRBV4-1 combines with J gene TRBJ1-4; weak D call: TRBD1 (6 bases). With 0 bases removed from V and 8 bases from J, the gap between germline ends came to 16 bases. Per the germline V gene, CDR1 is MGHRA and CDR2 is YSYEKL. The CDR3 runs to 16 residues. CDR3 in DNA: TGCGCCAGCAGCCAAGATTTGGGGGCCGGTAGAGAAAAACTGTTTTTT. This sequence encodes CASSQDLGAGREKLFF.

This chain joins TRBV5-1 and TRBJ2-4; perhaps TRBD2 as D (6 bases). V dropped 4 bases and J dropped 0 bases, with 11 bases sitting between them. Germline V gene lookup returns CDR1 SGHRS and CDR2 YFSETQ. The CDR3 sequence is 15 residues long. CDR3 region: CASSKEGLAKNIQYF. For the CDR3, the DNA is TGCGCCAGCAGCAAGGAGGGCCTAGCCAAAAACATTCAGTACTTC.